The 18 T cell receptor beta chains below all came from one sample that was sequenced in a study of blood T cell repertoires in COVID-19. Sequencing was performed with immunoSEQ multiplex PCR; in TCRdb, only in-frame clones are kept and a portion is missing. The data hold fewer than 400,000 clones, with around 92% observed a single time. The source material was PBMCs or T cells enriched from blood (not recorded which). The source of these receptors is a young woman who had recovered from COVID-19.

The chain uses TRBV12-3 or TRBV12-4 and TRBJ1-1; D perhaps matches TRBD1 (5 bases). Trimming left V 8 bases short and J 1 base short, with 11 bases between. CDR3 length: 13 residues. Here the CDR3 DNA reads TGTGCCAGCGAGATAGGGGCGAACACTGAAGCTTTCTTT. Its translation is CASEIGANTEAFF.

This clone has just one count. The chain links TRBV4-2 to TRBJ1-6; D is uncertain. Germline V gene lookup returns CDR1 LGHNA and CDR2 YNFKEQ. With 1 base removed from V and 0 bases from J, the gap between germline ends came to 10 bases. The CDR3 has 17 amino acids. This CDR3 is CASSQGALSSYNSPLHF. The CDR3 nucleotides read TGTGCCAGCAGCCAAGGGGCGTTGAGCTCCTATAATTCACCCCTCCACTTT.

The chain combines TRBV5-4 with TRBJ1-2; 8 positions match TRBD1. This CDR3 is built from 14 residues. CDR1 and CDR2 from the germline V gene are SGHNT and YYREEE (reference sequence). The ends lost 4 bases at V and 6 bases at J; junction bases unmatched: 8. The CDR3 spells CASSTGQGRNGYTF. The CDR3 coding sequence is TGTGCCAGCAGCACCGGACAGGGCAGGAATGGCTACACCTTC. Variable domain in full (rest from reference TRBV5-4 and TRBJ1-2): ETGVTQSPTHLIKTRGQQVTLRCSSQSGHNTVSWYQQALGQGPQFIFQYYREEENGRGNFPPRFSGLQFPNYSSELNVNALELDDSALYLCASSTGQGRNGYTFGSGTRLTVV.

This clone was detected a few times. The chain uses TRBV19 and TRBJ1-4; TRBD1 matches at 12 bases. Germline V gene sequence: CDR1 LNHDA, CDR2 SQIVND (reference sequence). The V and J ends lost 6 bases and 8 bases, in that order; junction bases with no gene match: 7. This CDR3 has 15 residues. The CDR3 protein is CASSFRDRGQEKLFF. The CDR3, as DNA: TGTGCCAGTAGCTTCCGGGACAGGGGGCAAGAAAAACTGTTTTTT.

CDR3 region: CASSLETSSWGYTF. The CDR3 DNA is TGTGCCAGCAGCTTAGAGACTTCTTCTTGGGGCTACACCTTC. The chain carries TRBV7-2 and TRBJ1-2, with D hard to call. V was pared by 1 base and J by 8 bases, with 14 bases between. The CDR3 is made up of 14 amino acids. CDR1 SGHTA and CDR2 FQGNSA come from the germline V gene. The whole variable domain, remainder taken from reference TRBV7-2 and TRBJ1-2, is GAGVSQSPSNKVTEKGKDVELRCDPISGHTALYWYRQSLGQGLEFLIYFQGNSAPDKSGLPSDRFSAERTGGSVSTLTIQRTQQEDSAVYLCASSLETSSWGYTFGSGTRLTVV.

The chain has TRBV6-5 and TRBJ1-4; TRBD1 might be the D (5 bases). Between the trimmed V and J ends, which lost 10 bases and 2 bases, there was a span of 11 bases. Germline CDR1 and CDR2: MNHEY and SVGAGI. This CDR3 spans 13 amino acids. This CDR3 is CAIADKTNEKLFF. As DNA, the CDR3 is TGTGCCATCGCGGACAAGACTAATGAAAAACTGTTTTTT.

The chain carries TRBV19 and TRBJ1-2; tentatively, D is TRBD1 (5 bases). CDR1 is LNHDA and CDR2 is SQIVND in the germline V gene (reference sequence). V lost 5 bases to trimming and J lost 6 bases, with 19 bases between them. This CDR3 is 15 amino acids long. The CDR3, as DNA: TGTGCCAGTAGTTATGGTCGACAGCTACATCATGGCTACACCTTC. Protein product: CASSYGRQLHHGYTF.

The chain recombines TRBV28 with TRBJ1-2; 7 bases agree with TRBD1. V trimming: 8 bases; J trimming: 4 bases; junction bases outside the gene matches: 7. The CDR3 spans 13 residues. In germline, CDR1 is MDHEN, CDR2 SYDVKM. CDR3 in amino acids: CASGTAFLYGYTF. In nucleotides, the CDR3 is TGTGCCAGCGGGACAGCCTTTCTCTATGGCTACACCTTC.

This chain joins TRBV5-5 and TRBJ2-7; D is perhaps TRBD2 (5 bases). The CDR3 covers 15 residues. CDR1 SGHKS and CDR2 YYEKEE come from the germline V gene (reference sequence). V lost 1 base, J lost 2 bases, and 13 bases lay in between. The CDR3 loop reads CASSLTAGFTYEQYF. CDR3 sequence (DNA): TGTGCCAGCAGCTTGACGGCGGGTTTCACCTACGAGCAGTACTTC.

CDR3 region: CASRYQGFSLVQPQHF. Here the CDR3 DNA reads TGCGCCAGCAGATATCAGGGGTTTTCCCTTGTACAGCCCCAGCATTTT. The rearrangement joins TRBV23-1 to TRBJ1-5; D is possibly TRBD1 (6 bases). TRBV23-1 is an open reading frame whose function is uncertain. Deletions cut 6 bases from V and 7 bases from J, with 22 bases between. The CDR3 length is 16 residues.

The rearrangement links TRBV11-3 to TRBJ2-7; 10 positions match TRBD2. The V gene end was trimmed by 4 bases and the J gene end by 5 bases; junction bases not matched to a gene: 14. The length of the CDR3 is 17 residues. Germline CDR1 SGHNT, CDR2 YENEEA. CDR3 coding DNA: TGTGCCAGCAGCTCTGCTAGAGGACTAGCGGCCTTTGACGAGCAGTACTTC. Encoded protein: CASSSARGLAAFDEQYF. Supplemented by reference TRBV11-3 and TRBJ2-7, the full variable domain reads EAGVVQSPRYKIIEKKQPVAFWCNPISGHNTLYWYLQNLGQGPELLIRYENEEAVDDSQLPKDRFSAERLKGVDSTLKIQPAELGDSAVYLCASSSARGLAAFDEQYFGPGTRLTVT.

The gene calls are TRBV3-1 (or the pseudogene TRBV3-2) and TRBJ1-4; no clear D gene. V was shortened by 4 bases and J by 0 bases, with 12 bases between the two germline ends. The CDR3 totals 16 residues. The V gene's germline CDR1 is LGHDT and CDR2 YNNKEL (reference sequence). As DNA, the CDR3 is TGTGCCAGCAGCCCCGGAACCGGGGCAACTAATGAAAAACTGTTTTTT. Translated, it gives CASSPGTGATNEKLFF.

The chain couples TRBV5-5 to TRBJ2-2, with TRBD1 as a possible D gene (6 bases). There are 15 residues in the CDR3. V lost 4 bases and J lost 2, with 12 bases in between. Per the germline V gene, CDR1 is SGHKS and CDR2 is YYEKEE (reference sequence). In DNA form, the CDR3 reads TGTGCCAGCAGCCTGACAGGAGTAAACACCGGGGAGCTGTTTTTT. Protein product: CASSLTGVNTGELFF.

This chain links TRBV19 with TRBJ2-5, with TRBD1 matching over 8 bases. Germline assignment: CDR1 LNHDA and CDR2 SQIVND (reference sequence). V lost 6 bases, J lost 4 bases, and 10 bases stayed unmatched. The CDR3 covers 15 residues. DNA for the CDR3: TGTGCCAGTAGCATTAGAGACAGGGGAGGAGAGACCCAGTACTTC. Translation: CASSIRDRGGETQYF.

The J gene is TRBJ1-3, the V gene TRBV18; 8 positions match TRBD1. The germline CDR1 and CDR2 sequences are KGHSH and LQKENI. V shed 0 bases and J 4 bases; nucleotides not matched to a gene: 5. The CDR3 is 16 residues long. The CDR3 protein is CASSPPQTGAGNTIYF. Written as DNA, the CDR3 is TGTGCCAGCTCACCACCGCAGACAGGGGCAGGAAACACCATATATTTT.

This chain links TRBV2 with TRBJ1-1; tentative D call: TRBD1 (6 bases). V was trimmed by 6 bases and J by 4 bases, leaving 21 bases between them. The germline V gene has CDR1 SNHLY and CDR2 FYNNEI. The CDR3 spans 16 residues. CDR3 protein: CASRVGAGDEITEAFF. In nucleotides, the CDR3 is TGTGCCAGCAGGGTCGGGGCAGGGGATGAGATCACTGAAGCTTTCTTT.

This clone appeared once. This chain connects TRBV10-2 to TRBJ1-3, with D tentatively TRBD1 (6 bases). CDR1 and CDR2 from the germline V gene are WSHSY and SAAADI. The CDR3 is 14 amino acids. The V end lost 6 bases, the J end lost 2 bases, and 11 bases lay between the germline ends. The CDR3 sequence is CASRITGTGNTIYF. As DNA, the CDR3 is TGCGCCAGCAGAATTACAGGGACTGGAAACACCATATATTTT.

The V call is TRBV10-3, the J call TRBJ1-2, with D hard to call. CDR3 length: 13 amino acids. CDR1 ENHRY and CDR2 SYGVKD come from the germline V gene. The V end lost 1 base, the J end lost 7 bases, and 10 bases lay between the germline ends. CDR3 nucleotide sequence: TGTGCCATCAGTGAGTTTGTGGGAGGTGGCTACACCTTC. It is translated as CAISEFVGGGYTF.